These 2 T cell receptor beta chains came from one sample sequenced in a study of cytotoxic CD8 clonotypes in ibrutinib-treated CLL (dated by TCRdb to the early 2020s). The sample's time point, from its label and the paper: roughly 2 years on ibrutinib. The receptor library was made with the immunoSEQ multiplex PCR assay. In its TCRdb copy, this immuneACCESS table keeps in-frame sequences only and misses some clones. Where compared with another copy, unresolved V genes explain less than half of these, and the others have no known cause. This sample comprises 90,000 to 150,000 clones, 58% of them detected only once. The leading ten clones occupy about 40% of the sample. This sample comprised PBMCs, obtained after 24 months of ibrutinib treatment. These receptors came from a human donor with chronic lymphocytic leukemia.

The chain is built from TRBV7-5 and TRBJ2-5; TRBD1 was called by the table and not checked on the DNA. TRBV7-5 is a recognized pseudogene. This CDR3 is built from 15 residues. For the CDR3, the DNA is TGTGCCAGAAGCCCAGGGACAGCCTCGCAAGAGACCCAGTACTTC. It yields the protein CARSPGTASQETQYF.

This clone has just a few counts. The chain links TRBV5-1 to TRBJ2-7; a possible D gene is TRBD2 (5 bases). Germline V gives CDR1 SGHRS, CDR2 YFSETQ. CDR3 length: 15 residues. The V and J ends lost 2 bases and 4 bases respectively, with 16 bases between them. For the CDR3, the DNA is TGCGCCAGCAGCTTTTGGGGAGAGGTTCTATACGAGCAGTACTTC. Protein sequence: CASSFWGEVLYEQYF.